The rows below give T cell receptor beta chains drawn from one sample of a study of blood T cell repertoires in COVID-19. Only in-frame clones appear in the TCRdb table, and some are missing; sequencing was by immunoSEQ multiplex PCR. The sample holds about 240,000 clones; around 85% are singletons and the top ten take around 9.9%. Sequenced sample: peripheral blood. The source of these receptors is an elderly woman with acute or convalescent COVID-19. Both conserved end residues are part of each CDR3. D genes are given only for firm matches. Expanded clones get a size class; other rows say once, few or many, or leave the size out.

. TRBD1 TRBJ2-2 TRBV5-1 TGCGCCAGCAGCGGGGGACAGGGGCCCGCCATTACCGGGGAGCTGTTTTTT CASSGGQGPAITGELFF
. TRBD1 TRBJ1-4 TRBV7-8 TGTGCCAGCAGCTTAGACAGGGGCAATGAAAAACTGTTTTTT CASSLDRGNEKLFF
. . TRBJ2-7 TRBV5-4 TGTGCCAGCAGCTTGGAAGGAAGGGAGAACGAGCAGTACTTC CASSLEGRENEQYF
. . TRBJ1-2 TRBV12-3/TRBV12-4 TGTGCCAGCAGTTACAGGGCCAACTATGGCTACACCTTC CASSYRANYGYTF
. . TRBJ1-1 TRBV2 TGTGCCAGCAGTGGGATGAAGGGGACTGAAGCTTTCTTT CASSGMKGTEAFF
once . TRBJ2-3 TRBV7-3 TGTGCCAGCAGCTTATCCTCCCCGACAGATACGCAGTATTTT CASSLSSPTDTQYF
. TRBD1 TRBJ1-3 TRBV19 TGTGCCAGTAGTATGCCCGGGACAGGGGGCTCTGGAAACACCATATATTTT CASSMPGTGGSGNTIYF
. . TRBJ1-6 TRBV10-1 TGCGCCAGCCGGCGAGGGAAAAGGTCCTATAATTCACCCCTCCACTTT CASRRGKRSYNSPLHF
. TRBD1 TRBJ1-5 TRBV6-2/TRBV6-3 TGTGCCAGCAGCCGGGACAGCGGTCTGGGCAATCAGCCCCAGCATTTT CASSRDSGLGNQPQHF
few . TRBJ1-1 TRBV3-1/TRBV3-2 TGTGCCAGCAGCCCCCCCGGGGTCGGCTCTGAATACACTGAAGCTTTCTTT CASSPPGVGSEYTEAFF
few . TRBJ2-7 TRBV28 TGTGCCAGCAGACTCCGGGACACCTACTACGAGCAGTACTTC CASRLRDTYYEQYF
. . TRBJ2-7 TRBV5-1 TGCGCCAGCAGCTTTGGAGGGTCCACCAACTACGAGCAGTACTTC CASSFGGSTNYEQYF
. . TRBJ1-2 TRBV29-1 TGCAGCGTTCACGACAGGTCCCACTATGGCTACACCTTC CSVHDRSHYGYTF
. . TRBJ2-1 TRBV5-1 TGCGCCAGCAGCCGAGCGGAGCAGTACAATGAGCAGTTCTTC CASSRAEQYNEQFF
. TRBD1 TRBJ1-2 TRBV5-1 TGCGCCAGCAGCTTGGAGACAGGGGGCTCGTATGGCTACACCTTC CASSLETGGSYGYTF
. . TRBJ2-2 TRBV5-1 TGCGCCAGCAGCCCCCGGGGCGGGGAGCTGTTTTTT CASSPRGGELFF
. . TRBJ2-2 TRBV25-1 TGTGCCAGCAGTGATCCCGGTTCCGGGATTTACACCGGGGAGCTGTTTTTT CASSDPGSGIYTGELFF
. TRBD2 TRBJ2-7 TRBV2 TGTGCCAGCACACTGAGTATGGGGGGGGTTGGCTACGAGCAGTACTTC CASTLSMGGVGYEQYF
. TRBD1 TRBJ2-2 TRBV2 TGTGCCAGCACCACCGACAGGGGGCGGCCCGGGGAGCTGTTTTTT CASTTDRGRPGELFF
. . TRBJ2-3 TRBV28 TGTGCCAGCAGTCTCAGACCCATCCCGGGTACGCAGTATTTT CASSLRPIPGTQYF
. . TRBJ2-4 TRBV11-2 TGTGCCAGCAGCTTAGATTGGGGGGTAGCCAAAAACATTCAGTACTTC CASSLDWGVAKNIQYF
. TRBD2 TRBJ2-2 TRBV28 TGTGCCAGCTGGACTAGCGGGGGAACCGGGGAGCTGTTTTTT CASWTSGGTGELFF
. . TRBJ1-3 TRBV9 TGTGCCAGCAGCGTAGACCTTCACAGAGATGGAAACACCATATATTTT CASSVDLHRDGNTIYF
. TRBD2 TRBJ2-2 TRBV7-6 TGTGCCAGCACCCGACTAGCGGGGGACAACACCGGGGAGCTGTTTTTT CASTRLAGDNTGELFF
. . TRBJ1-1 TRBV7-2 TGTGCCAGCAGCTCCGTACCGGGCACTGAAGCTTTCTTT CASSSVPGTEAFF
. TRBD1 TRBJ1-2 TRBV12-3/TRBV12-4 TGTGCCAGCAGTTTCAACAGGGGGGCTGGCTACACCTTC CASSFNRGAGYTF
. . TRBJ2-7 TRBV5-1 TGCGCCAGCAGCACCGGGGAGGTAACCTACGAGCAGTACTTC CASSTGEVTYEQYF
. . TRBJ1-5 TRBV7-6 TGTGCCAGCAGCCCGAGCGGGGTTAATCAGCCCCAGCATTTT CASSPSGVNQPQHF
. . TRBJ1-5 TRBV19 TGTGCCAGTAGTGGCGGTGGCCGGGTTTATATTAGCAATCAGCCCCAGCATTTT CASSGGGRVYISNQPQHF
. TRBD1 TRBJ1-6 TRBV18 TGTGCCAGCTCACCCGGACAGGGGGAGGAATCACCCCTCCACTTT CASSPGQGEESPLHF
once . TRBJ1-6 TRBV28 TGTGCCAGCATAGGGAGGGGGACCTATAATTCACCCCTCCACTTT CASIGRGTYNSPLHF
once . TRBJ1-5 TRBV19 TGTGCCAGTTTACCTGTGGGATTTCAGGGTAATCAGCCCCAGCATTTT CASLPVGFQGNQPQHF
. . TRBJ1-2 TRBV28 TGTGCCAGCAGCGACATCGATGGCTACACCTTC CASSDIDGYTF
. TRBD1 TRBJ1-5 TRBV28 TGTGCCAGCAGTTCCACTAGGGGGCATCGCAATCAGCCCCAGCATTTT CASSSTRGHRNQPQHF
. . TRBJ2-2 TRBV7-2 TGTGCCAGCAGCCCAGGGACCGGGGAGCTGTTTTTT CASSPGTGELFF
. TRBD1 TRBJ1-1 TRBV9 TGTGCCAGCAGCGGAAGACAGGGTTGGACCACTGAAGCTTTCTTT CASSGRQGWTTEAFF
. TRBD1 TRBJ2-7 TRBV7-3 TGTGCCAGCAGGTCTCCGGGACAGTCCTCCTACGAGCAGTACTTC CASRSPGQSSYEQYF
. . TRBJ2-7 TRBV3-1/TRBV3-2 TGTGCCAGCAGCCAAGGGGACTCCGAGCAGTACTTC CASSQGDSEQYF
. TRBD1 TRBJ1-1 TRBV28 TGTGCCAGCAGTTTGGACAGGATCACTGAAGCTTTCTTT CASSLDRITEAFF
. TRBD1 TRBJ2-2 TRBV5-1 TGCGCCAGCAGCTCAAAAACTTCCGGGACAGGGGTGACCGGGGAGCTGTTTTTT CASSSKTSGTGVTGELFF
few TRBD2 TRBJ2-3 TRBV9 TGTGCCAGCAGCGTAGGACTAGCGGGGGTTAACACAGATACGCAGTATTTT CASSVGLAGVNTDTQYF
. . TRBJ1-3 TRBV6-5 TGTGCCAGCTCCGGGGGGACTGGAAACACCATATATTTT CASSGGTGNTIYF
few TRBD1 TRBJ1-5 TRBV2 TGTGCCAGTGGACAGGGGAATCAGCCCCAGCATTTT CASGQGNQPQHF
. . TRBJ1-1 TRBV9 TGTGCCAGCAGCCCCCGGGAGGGGACCGGAACGGCTTTCTTT CASSPREGTGTAFF
. . TRBJ1-1 TRBV4-2 TGTGCCAGCAGCCAAGATAGAGGATGGGAGGGCACTGAAGCTTTCTTT CASSQDRGWEGTEAFF
. . TRBJ1-2 TRBV18 TGTGCCAGCTCTCGAGATCAGGGTAGCTATGGCTACACCTTC CASSRDQGSYGYTF
. . TRBJ1-2 TRBV7-9 TGTGCCAGCAGCTCAGGGTACGTCGTGGAAACTGGTGGCTACACCTTC CASSSGYVVETGGYTF
. TRBD2 TRBJ2-3 TRBV30 TGTGCCTGGAGTAGCGGGGGGTCCCTCACAGATACGCAGTATTTT CAWSSGGSLTDTQYF
few TRBD1 TRBJ1-2 TRBV5-4 TGTGCCAGCAGCCTGGACAGGACCAATAACTATGGCTACACCTTC CASSLDRTNNYGYTF
. . TRBJ2-6 TRBV5-4 TGTGCCAGCAGCTCCACGGTCTCTGGGGCCAACGTCCTGACTTTC CASSSTVSGANVLTF
. . TRBJ1-6 TRBV3-1/TRBV3-2 TGTGCCAGCAGCCAAGGTACTGGGGGACTCGGGGGTTCACCCCTCCACTTT CASSQGTGGLGGSPLHF
. . TRBJ2-5 TRBV10-3 TGTGCCATCAGGAGTGAGGAGACCCAGTACTTC CAIRSEETQYF
. . TRBJ1-1 TRBV5-1 TGCGCCAGCAGCTTGGGCCAAGACAGGTACACTGAAGCTTTCTTT CASSLGQDRYTEAFF
. . TRBJ1-6 TRBV7-9 TGTGCCAGCAGCTCGACCCGGGGAGGGGGTACTTCACCCCTCCACTTT CASSSTRGGGTSPLHF
. . TRBJ1-1 TRBV5-1 TGCGCCAGCAGGCCAGCCCCAGGGAACACTGAAGCTTTCTTT CASRPAPGNTEAFF
. TRBD2 TRBJ2-1 TRBV12-5 TGTGCTAGTGGTTTGGGGCTAGCGGGGGTGGATGAGCAGTTCTTC CASGLGLAGVDEQFF
. . TRBJ1-6 TRBV18 TGTGCCAGCTCACCGGTGGCCGATAATTCACCCCTCCACTTT CASSPVADNSPLHF
. TRBD1 TRBJ1-1 TRBV6-5 TGTGCCAGCAGCCCCCGGGACAGGAACACTGAAGCTTTCTTT CASSPRDRNTEAFF
. . TRBJ1-6 TRBV28 TGTGCCAGCAGTGAAAATCTCCTGGACCGGGAGGTACCCCTCCACTTT CASSENLLDREVPLHF
. . TRBJ1-2 TRBV28 TGTGCCAGCACCTCCCTAGAAAAAAATGGCTACACCTTC CASTSLEKNGYTF